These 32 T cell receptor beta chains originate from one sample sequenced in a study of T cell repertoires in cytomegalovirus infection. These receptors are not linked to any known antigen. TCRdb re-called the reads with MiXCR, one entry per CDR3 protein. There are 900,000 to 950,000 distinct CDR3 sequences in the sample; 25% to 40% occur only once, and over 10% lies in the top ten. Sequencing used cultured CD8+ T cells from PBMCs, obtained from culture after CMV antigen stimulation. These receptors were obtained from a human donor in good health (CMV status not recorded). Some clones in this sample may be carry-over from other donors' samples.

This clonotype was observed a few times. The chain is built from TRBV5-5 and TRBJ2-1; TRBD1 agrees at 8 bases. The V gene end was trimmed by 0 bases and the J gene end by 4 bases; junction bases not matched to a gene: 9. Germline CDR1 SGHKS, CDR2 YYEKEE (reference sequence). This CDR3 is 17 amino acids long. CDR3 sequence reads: CASSLDLLGQDYNEQFF. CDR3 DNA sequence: TGTGCCAGCAGCTTGGACTTGTTGGGACAGGATTACAATGAGCAGTTCTTC. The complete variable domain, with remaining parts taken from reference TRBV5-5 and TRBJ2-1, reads DAGVTQSPTHLIKTRGQQVTLRCSPISGHKSVSWYQQVLGQGPQFIFQYYEKEERGRGNFPDRFSARQFPNYSSELNVNALLLGDSALYLCASSLDLLGQDYNEQFFGPGTRLTVL.

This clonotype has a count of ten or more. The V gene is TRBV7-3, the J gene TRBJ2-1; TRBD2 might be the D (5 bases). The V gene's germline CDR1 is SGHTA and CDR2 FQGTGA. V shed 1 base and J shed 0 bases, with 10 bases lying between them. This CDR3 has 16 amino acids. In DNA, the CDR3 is TGTGCCAGCAGCTTAAGTCGGGGAAGCTCCTACAATGAGCAGTTCTTC. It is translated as CASSLSRGSSYNEQFF.

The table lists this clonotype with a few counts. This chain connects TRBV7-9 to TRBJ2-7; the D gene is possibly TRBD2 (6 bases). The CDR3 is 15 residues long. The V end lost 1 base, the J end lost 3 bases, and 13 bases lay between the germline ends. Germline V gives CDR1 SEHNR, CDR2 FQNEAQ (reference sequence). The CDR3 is CASSLVGDLNYEQYV. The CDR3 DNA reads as TGTGCCAGCAGCTTAGTTGGGGACTTAAACTACGAGCAGTACGTC.

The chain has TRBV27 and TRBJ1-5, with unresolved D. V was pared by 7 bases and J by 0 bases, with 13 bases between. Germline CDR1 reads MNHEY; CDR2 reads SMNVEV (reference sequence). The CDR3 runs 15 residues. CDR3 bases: TGTGCCAGCAATCTTTCGGGAAATAGCAATCAGCCCCAGCATTTT. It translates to CASNLSGNSNQPQHF.

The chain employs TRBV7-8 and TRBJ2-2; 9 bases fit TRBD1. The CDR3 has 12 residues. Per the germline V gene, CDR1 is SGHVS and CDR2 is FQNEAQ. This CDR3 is CGDRGDTGELFF. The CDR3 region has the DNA TGTGGAGACAGGGGGGACACCGGGGAGCTGTTTTTT.

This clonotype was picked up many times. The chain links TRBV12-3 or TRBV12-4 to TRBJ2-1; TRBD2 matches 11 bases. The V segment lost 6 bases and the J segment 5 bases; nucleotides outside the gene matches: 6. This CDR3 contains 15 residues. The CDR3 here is CASSLSGGANNEQFF. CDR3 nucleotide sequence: TGTGCCAGCAGCCTTAGCGGGGGGGCGAACAATGAGCAGTTCTTC.

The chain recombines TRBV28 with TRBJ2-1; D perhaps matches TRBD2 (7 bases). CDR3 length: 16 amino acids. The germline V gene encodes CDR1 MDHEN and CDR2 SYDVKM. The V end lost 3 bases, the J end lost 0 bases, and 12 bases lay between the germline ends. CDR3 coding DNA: TGTGCCAGCAGTTTTGGGAGGGGACACTCCTACAATGAGCAGTTCTTC. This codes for CASSFGRGHSYNEQFF.

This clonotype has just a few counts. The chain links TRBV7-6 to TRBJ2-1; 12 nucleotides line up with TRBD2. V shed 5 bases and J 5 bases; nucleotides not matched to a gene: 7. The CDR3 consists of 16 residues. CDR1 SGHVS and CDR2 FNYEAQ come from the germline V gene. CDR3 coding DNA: TGTGCCAGCAGCCCAGAGACTAGCGGGGGAAACAATGAGCAGTTCTTC. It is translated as CASSPETSGGNNEQFF.

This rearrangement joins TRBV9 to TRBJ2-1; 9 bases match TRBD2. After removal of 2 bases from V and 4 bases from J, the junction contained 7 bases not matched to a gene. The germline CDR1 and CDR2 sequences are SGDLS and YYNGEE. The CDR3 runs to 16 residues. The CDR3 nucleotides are TGTGCCAGCAGCGTGGCGAGGAGCGGGGGGTACAATGAGCAGTTCTTC. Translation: CASSVARSGGYNEQFF.

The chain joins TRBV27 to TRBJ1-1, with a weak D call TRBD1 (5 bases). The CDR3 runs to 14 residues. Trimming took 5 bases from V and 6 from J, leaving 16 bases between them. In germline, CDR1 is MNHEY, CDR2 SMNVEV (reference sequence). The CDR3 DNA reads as TGTGCCAGCAGTGTCCTCTGGGGCTACGCTGAAGCTTTCTTT. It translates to CASSVLWGYAEAFF.

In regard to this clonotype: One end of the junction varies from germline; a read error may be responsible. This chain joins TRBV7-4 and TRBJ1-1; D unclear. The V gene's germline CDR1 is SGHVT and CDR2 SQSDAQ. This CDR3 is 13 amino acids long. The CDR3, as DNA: TGTACCAGCAGCCCACCGATGAACACTGAAGCTTTCTTT. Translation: CTSSPPMNTEAFF.

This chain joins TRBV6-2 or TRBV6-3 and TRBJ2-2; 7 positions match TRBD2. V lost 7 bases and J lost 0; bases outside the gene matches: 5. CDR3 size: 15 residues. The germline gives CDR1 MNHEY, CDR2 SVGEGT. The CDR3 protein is CASIQTSPNTGELFF. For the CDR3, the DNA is TGTGCCAGCATCCAGACTAGCCCGAACACCGGGGAGCTGTTTTTT.

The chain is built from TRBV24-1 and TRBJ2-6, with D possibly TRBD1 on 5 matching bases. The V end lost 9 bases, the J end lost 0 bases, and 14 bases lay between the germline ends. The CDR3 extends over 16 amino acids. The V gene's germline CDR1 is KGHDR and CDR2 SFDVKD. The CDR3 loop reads CATAIEGDSGANVLTF. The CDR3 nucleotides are TGTGCCACCGCTATAGAAGGGGACTCTGGGGCCAACGTCCTGACTTTC.

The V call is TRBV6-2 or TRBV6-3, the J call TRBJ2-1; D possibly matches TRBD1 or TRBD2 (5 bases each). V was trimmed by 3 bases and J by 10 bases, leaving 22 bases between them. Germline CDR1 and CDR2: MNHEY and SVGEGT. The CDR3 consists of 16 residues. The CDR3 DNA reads TGTGCCAGCAGTTATGGGGCTTATAGGGCTCGGGAAGAGCAGTTCTTC. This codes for CASSYGAYRAREEQFF.

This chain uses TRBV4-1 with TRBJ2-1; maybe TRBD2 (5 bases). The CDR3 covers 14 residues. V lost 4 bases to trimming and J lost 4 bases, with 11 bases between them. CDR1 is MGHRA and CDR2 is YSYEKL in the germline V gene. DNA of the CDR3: TGCGCCAGCAGCCTCCAGGACTTGTACAATGAGCAGTTCTTC. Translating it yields CASSLQDLYNEQFF.

The CDR3 DNA sequence: TGTGCCAGCAGCCAAGGGGTTTTTATGGGCTACACCTTC. Translated: CASSQGVFMGYTF. The chain has TRBV7-8 and TRBJ1-2, with a tentative D call TRBD1 (5 bases). This CDR3 is 13 amino acids long. V dropped 5 bases and J dropped 8 bases, with 15 bases sitting between them. Germline values: CDR1 SGHVS, CDR2 FQNEAQ.

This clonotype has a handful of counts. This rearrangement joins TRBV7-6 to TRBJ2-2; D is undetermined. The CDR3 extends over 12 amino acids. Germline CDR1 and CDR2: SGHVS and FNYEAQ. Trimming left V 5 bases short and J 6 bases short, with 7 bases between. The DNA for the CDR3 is TGTGCCAGCAGCCTTCACCCCGGGGAGCTGTTTTTT. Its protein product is CASSLHPGELFF.

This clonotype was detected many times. CDR3 loop: CASSLAGGAIYGYTF. The DNA for the CDR3 is TGTGCCAGCAGTTTAGCAGGGGGCGCCATCTATGGCTACACCTTC. The rearrangement joins TRBV12-3 or TRBV12-4 to TRBJ1-2; 7 bases are shared with TRBD1. V was pared by 0 bases and J by 4 bases, with 5 bases of the junction left unmatched. The length of the CDR3 is 15 residues.

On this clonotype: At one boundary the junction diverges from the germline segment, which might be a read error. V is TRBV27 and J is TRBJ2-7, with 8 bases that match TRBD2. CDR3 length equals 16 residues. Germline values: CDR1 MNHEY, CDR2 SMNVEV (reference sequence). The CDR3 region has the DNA TGTGCCAGCAGCCGCCGAGCGGGGGCCTTCTTATACGAGCTGTACTTC. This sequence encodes CASSRRAGAFLYELYF.

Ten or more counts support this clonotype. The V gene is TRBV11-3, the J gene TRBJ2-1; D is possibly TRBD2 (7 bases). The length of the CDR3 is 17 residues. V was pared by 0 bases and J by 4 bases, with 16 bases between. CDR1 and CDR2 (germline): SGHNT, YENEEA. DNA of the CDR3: TGTGCCAGCAGCTTAGAAGGGAGGGACACCCCTTACAATGAGCAGTTCTTC. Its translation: CASSLEGRDTPYNEQFF.

The CDR3 reads CSACQRTSYEQYF. CDR3 in DNA: TGCAGTGCGTGCCAGAGGACCTCCTACGAGCAGTACTTC. The chain employs TRBV20-1 and TRBJ2-7; D call uncertain. V lost 6 bases and J 0 bases, leaving 12 bases between the germline ends. CDR3 length: 13 amino acids. Germline CDR1 reads DFQATT; CDR2 reads SNEGSKA (reference sequence).

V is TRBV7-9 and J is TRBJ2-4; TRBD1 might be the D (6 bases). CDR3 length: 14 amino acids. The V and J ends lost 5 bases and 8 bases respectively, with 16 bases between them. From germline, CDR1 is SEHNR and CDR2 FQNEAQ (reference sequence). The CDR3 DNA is TGTGCCAGCAGCCATCGGACAGACCCTCACATTCAGTACTTC. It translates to CASSHRTDPHIQYF.

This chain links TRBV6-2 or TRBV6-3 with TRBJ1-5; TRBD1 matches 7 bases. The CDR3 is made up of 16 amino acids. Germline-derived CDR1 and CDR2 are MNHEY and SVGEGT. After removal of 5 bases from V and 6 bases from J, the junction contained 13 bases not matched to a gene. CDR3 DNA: TGTGCCAGCAGTGAATCCCCTCAGACAGGGACTCAGCCCCAGCATTTT. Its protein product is CASSESPQTGTQPQHF.

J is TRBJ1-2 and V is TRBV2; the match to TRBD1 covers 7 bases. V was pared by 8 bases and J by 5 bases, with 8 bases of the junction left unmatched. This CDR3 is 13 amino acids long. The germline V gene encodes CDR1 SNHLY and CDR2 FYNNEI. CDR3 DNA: TGTGCCAGCCAATGGGACAGCGAATATGGCTACACCTTC. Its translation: CASQWDSEYGYTF.

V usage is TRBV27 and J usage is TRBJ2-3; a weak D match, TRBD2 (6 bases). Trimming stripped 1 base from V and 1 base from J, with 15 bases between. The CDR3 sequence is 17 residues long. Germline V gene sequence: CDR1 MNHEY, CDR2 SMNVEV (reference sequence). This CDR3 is CASSLYPLGSGTDTQYF. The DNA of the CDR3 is TGTGCCAGCAGTTTATACCCCCTCGGGAGTGGCACAGATACGCAGTATTTT.

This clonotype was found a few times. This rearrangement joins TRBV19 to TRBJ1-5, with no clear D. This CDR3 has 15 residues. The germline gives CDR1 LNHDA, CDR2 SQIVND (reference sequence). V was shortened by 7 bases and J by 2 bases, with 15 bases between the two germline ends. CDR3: CASTTRVSGNQPQHF. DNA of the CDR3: TGTGCCAGTACCACCCGGGTTTCTGGCAATCAGCCCCAGCATTTT. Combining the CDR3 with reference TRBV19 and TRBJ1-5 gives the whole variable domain DGGITQSPKYLFRKEGQNVTLSCEQNLNHDAMYWYRQDPGQGLRLIYYSQIVNDFQKGDIAEGYSVSREKKESFPLTVTSAQKNPTAFYLCASTTRVSGNQPQHFGDGTRLSIL.

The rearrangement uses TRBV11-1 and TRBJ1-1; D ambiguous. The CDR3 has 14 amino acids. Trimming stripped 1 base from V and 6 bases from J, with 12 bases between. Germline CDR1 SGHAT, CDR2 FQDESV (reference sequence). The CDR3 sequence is CASSLVDSGAEAFF. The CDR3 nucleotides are TGTGCCAGCAGCTTAGTGGACTCAGGCGCTGAAGCTTTCTTT.

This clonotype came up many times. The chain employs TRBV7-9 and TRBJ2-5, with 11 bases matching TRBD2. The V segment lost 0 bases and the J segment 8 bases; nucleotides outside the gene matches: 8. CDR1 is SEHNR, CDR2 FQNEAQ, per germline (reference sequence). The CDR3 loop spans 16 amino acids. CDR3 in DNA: TGTGCCAGCAGCTTAGCGACTAGCGGGGTCCAAGCAACCCAGTACTTC. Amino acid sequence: CASSLATSGVQATQYF. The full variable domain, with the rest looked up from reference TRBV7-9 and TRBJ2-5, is DTGVSQNPRHKITKRGQNVTFRCDPISEHNRLYWYRQTLGQGPEFLTYFQNEAQLEKSRLLSDRFSAERPKGSFSTLEIQRTEQGDSAMYLCASSLATSGVQATQYFGPGTRLLVL.

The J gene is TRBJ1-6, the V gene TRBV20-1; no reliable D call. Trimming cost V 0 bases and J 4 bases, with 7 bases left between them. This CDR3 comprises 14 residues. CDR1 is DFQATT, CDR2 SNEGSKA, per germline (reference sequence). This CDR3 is CSAREREYNSPLHF. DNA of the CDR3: TGCAGTGCTAGAGAGCGGGAGTATAATTCACCCCTCCACTTT.

The CDR3 here is CASGTGDRNFYGYTF. In nucleotides, the CDR3 is TGTGCCAGCGGGACAGGAGATCGAAATTTCTATGGCTACACCTTC. The chain couples TRBV12-3 or TRBV12-4 to TRBJ1-2; 8 bases match TRBD1. The ends lost 8 bases at V and 4 bases at J; junction bases unmatched: 12. The CDR3 is 15 amino acids.

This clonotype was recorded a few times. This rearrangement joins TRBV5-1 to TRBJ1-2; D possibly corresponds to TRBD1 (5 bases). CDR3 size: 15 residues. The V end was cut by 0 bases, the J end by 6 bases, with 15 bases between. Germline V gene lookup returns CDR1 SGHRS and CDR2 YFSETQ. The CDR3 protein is CASSLDFWGGDGYTF. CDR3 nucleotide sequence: TGCGCCAGCAGCTTGGATTTTTGGGGGGGGGATGGCTACACCTTC.

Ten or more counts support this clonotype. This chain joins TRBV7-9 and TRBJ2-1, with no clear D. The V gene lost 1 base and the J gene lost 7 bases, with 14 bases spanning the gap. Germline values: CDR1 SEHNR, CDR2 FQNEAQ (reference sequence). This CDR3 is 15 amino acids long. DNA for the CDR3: TGTGCCAGCAGCTTAGTCTCGCTATCCCGAAATGAGCAGTTCTTC. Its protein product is CASSLVSLSRNEQFF.